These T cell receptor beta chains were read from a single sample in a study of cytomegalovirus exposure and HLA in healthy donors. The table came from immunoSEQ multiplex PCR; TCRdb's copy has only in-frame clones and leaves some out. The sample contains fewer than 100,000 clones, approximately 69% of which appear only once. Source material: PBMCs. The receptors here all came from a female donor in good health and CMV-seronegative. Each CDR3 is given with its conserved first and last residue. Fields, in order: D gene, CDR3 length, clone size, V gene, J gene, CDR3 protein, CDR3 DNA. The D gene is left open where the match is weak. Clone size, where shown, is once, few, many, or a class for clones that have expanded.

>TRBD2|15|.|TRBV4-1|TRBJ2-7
CASSQGTSQVNEQYF
TGCGCCAGCAGCCAAGGGACTAGTCAGGTAAACGAGCAGTACTTC
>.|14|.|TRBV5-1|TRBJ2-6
CASSTRAGANVLTF
TGCGCCAGCAGCACCAGGGCTGGGGCCAACGTCCTGACTTTC
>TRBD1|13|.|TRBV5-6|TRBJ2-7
CASSTGQDYEQYF
TGTGCCAGCAGCACGGGACAGGATTACGAGCAGTACTTC
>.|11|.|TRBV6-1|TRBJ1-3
CATPRGNTIYF
TGTGCCACCCCCCGGGGAAACACCATATATTTT
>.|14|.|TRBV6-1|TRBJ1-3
CASRELSSGNTIYF
TGTGCCAGCAGGGAACTTAGCTCTGGAAACACCATATATTTT
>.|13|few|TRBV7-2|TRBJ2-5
CASSLAPPETQYF
TGTGCCAGCAGCTTAGCCCCCCCTGAGACCCAGTACTTC
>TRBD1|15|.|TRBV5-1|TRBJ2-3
CASSATGTGVNTQYF
TGCGCCAGCAGCGCTACCGGGACAGGGGTAAATACGCAGTATTTT
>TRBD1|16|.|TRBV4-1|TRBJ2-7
CASSQDLDRGFYEQYF
TGCGCCAGCAGCCAAGACCTGGACAGGGGGTTCTACGAGCAGTACTTC
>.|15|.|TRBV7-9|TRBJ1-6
CASSYAGGDNSPLHF
TGTGCCAGCAGCTACGCGGGAGGGGATAATTCACCCCTCCACTTT
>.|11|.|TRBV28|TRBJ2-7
CASSPQREQYF
TGTGCCAGCAGCCCCCAGAGGGAGCAGTACTTC
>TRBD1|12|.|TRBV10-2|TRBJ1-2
CASSTGGYGYTF
TGCGCCAGCAGCACAGGGGGCTACGGCTACACCTTC
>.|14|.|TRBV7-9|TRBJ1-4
CASRQGQPNEKLFF
TGTGCCAGCAGACAGGGCCAGCCGAATGAAAAACTGTTTTTT
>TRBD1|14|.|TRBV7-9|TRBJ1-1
CASSFRTGITEAFF
TGTGCCAGCAGCTTCAGGACAGGGATCACTGAAGCTTTCTTT
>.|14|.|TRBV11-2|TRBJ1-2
CASSLAGAVNGYTF
TGTGCCAGCAGCTTAGCAGGGGCAGTAAATGGCTACACCTTC
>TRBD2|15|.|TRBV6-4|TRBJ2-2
CASSDAGGETGELFF
TGTGCCAGCAGTGACGCGGGGGGAGAGACCGGGGAGCTGTTTTTT